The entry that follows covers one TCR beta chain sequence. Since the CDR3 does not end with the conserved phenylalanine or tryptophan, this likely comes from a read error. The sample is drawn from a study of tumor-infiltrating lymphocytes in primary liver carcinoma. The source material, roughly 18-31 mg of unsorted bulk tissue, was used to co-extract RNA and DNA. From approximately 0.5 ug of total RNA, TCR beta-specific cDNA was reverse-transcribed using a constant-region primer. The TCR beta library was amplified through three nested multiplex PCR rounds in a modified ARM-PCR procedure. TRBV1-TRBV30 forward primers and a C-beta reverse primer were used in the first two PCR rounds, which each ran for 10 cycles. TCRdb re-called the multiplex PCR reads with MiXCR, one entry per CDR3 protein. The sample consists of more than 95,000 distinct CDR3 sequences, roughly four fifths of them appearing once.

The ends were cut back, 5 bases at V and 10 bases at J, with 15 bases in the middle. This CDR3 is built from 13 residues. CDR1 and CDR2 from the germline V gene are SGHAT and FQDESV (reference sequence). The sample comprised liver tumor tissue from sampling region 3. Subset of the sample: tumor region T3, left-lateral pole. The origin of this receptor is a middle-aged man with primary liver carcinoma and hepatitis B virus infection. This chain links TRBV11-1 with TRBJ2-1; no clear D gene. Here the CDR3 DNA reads TGTGCCAGCAGCGTTGGCCTGATCAACGAGCAGTTCATC. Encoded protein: CASSVGLINEQFI.